This is a list of T cell receptor beta chains from one sample in a study of blood T cell repertoires in COVID-19. The table came from immunoSEQ multiplex PCR; TCRdb's copy has only in-frame clones and leaves some out. The sample holds roughly 60,000 clones, roughly four fifths seen once. Material for sequencing was peripheral blood. Every receptor here comes from a man older than 75 with acute or convalescent COVID-19. Both conserved end residues are part of each CDR3. D genes are given only for firm matches. Only some rows state a clone size, as once, few, many or a class for expanded clones.

>NA|TRBV2|once|TRBJ1-4
CASSDLNEKLFF
TGTGCCAGCAGTGACCTAAATGAAAAACTGTTTTTT
>NA|TRBV11-1|NA|TRBJ1-6
CASSQNLENSPLHF
TGTGCCAGCAGTCAAAATCTAGAAAATTCACCCCTCCACTTT
>TRBD1|TRBV30|few|TRBJ1-3
CAWRDRGDTIYF
TGTGCCTGGAGAGACAGGGGGGACACCATATATTTT
>NA|TRBV3-1/TRBV3-2|NA|TRBJ2-5
CASSQGPGQKQETQYF
TGTGCCAGCAGCCAAGGCCCCGGACAGAAGCAAGAGACCCAGTACTTC
>NA|TRBV28|NA|TRBJ1-1
CASSLNKGRGTEAFF
TGTGCCAGCAGTTTAAATAAGGGGCGAGGCACTGAAGCTTTCTTT
>NA|TRBV7-9|few|TRBJ2-2
CASSLQTATGELFF
TGTGCCAGCAGCTTACAGACAGCCACCGGGGAGCTGTTTTTT
>TRBD1|TRBV28|few|TRBJ1-1
CASRDSDRPLIAFF
TGTGCCAGCAGGGACTCGGACAGGCCCCTAATAGCTTTCTTT
>TRBD1|TRBV7-7|NA|TRBJ2-5
CASSSSGTGGETQYF
TGTGCTAGCAGCTCGTCCGGGACAGGGGGCGAGACCCAGTACTTC
>TRBD1|TRBV7-2|NA|TRBJ2-3
CASSLAQGQGVYTQYF
TGTGCCAGCAGCTTAGCGCAAGGACAGGGGGTTTACACGCAGTATTTT
>NA|TRBV27|once|TRBJ2-7
CASSPRGPGTYEQYF
TGTGCCAGCAGTCCCCGCGGGCCCGGAACCTACGAGCAGTACTTC
>NA|TRBV6-1|NA|TRBJ1-1
CASSEGSGNTEAFF
TGTGCCAGCAGTGAGGGCAGTGGGAACACTGAAGCTTTCTTT
>TRBD1|TRBV11-3|NA|TRBJ2-5
CASSLGQGKQETQYF
TGTGCCAGCAGCCTGGGACAGGGGAAGCAAGAGACCCAGTACTTC
>TRBD1|TRBV10-3|NA|TRBJ1-5
CATRQGAYDQPQHF
TGTGCCACCAGACAGGGGGCATATGATCAGCCCCAGCATTTT
>NA|TRBV3-1/TRBV3-2|NA|TRBJ2-4
CASSQGGRVPLLAKNIQYF
TGTGCCAGCAGCCAAGGTGGCAGGGTTCCTTTACTAGCCAAAAACATTCAGTACTTC
>NA|TRBV18|NA|TRBJ1-2
CASSPSTGASNYGYTF
TGTGCCAGCTCACCCTCCACAGGTGCCTCTAACTATGGCTACACCTTC
>TRBD2|TRBV20-1|few|TRBJ2-7
CSASNSAASGFREQYF
TGCAGTGCTAGTAATAGCGCGGCTAGCGGGTTCCGCGAGCAGTACTTC
>TRBD1|TRBV10-3|NA|TRBJ2-2
CAISETGGYTGELFF
TGTGCCATCAGTGAGACAGGGGGCTACACCGGGGAGCTGTTTTTT
>NA|TRBV19|NA|TRBJ1-5
CASSRDRRSNQPQHF
TGTGCCAGTAGTCGTGACAGGAGGAGCAATCAGCCCCAGCATTTT
>TRBD2|TRBV3-1/TRBV3-2|NA|TRBJ2-5
CASSQPTSGDWTQYF
TGTGCCAGCAGCCAGCCTACTAGCGGGGACTGGACCCAGTACTTC
>NA|TRBV5-1|few|TRBJ1-1
CASSFSGEAFF
TGCGCCAGCAGCTTTTCAGGTGAAGCTTTCTTT
>TRBD2|TRBV3-1/TRBV3-2|NA|TRBJ2-2
CASSKKREPYTGELFF
TGTGCCAGCAGCAAGAAGCGGGAACCCTACACCGGGGAGCTGTTTTTT
>TRBD2|TRBV7-2|few|TRBJ2-3
CASSTSGAGDTQYF
TGTGCCAGCAGTACCAGCGGGGCGGGAGATACGCAGTATTTT
>TRBD1|TRBV6-5|NA|TRBJ2-3
CASPAGTGHTDTQYF
TGTGCCAGCCCCGCCGGGACAGGGCATACAGATACGCAGTATTTT
>NA|TRBV4-2|NA|TRBJ1-4
CASSQDRRTNEKLFF
TGTGCCAGCAGCCAAGACCGCCGGACTAATGAAAAACTGTTTTTT
>TRBD1|TRBV2|NA|TRBJ1-4
CASRGTVLGEKLFF
TGTGCCAGCAGGGGGACAGTTCTGGGTGAAAAACTGTTTTTT
>TRBD2|TRBV4-2|NA|TRBJ2-7
CASSQPRGSGGYEQYF
TGTGCCAGCAGCCAACCTCGGGGCAGCGGGGGGTACGAGCAGTACTTC
>NA|TRBV12-5|NA|TRBJ2-7
CASGRTATQAEQYF
TGTGCTAGTGGTCGGACAGCGACCCAGGCCGAGCAGTACTTC
>NA|TRBV3-1/TRBV3-2|NA|TRBJ2-7
CASSTLRQGEQYF
TGTGCCAGCAGCACCCTTAGGCAGGGCGAGCAGTACTTC
>NA|TRBV6-6|once|TRBJ1-4
CASSYEEGEKLFF
TGTGCCAGCAGTTATGAGGAGGGTGAAAAACTGTTTTTT
>NA|TRBV19|NA|TRBJ1-4
CASREVVSEKLFF
TGTGCGTCGAGGGAGGTCGTTTCTGAAAAACTGTTTTTT
>TRBD2|TRBV7-8|NA|TRBJ2-1
CASSPLSGGYNEQFF
TGTGCCAGCAGCCCGCTCAGCGGGGGCTACAATGAGCAGTTCTTC
>NA|TRBV4-1|few|TRBJ2-2
CASSQVGNPTTGELFF
TGCGCCAGCAGCCAAGTGGGCAATCCCACGACCGGGGAGCTGTTTTTT
>TRBD1|TRBV18|NA|TRBJ1-1
CASSPTGEIGTEAFF
TGTGCCAGCTCACCGACAGGGGAGATCGGGACTGAAGCTTTCTTT
>TRBD1|TRBV6-5|NA|TRBJ1-2
CASSYGQGARGYTF
TGTGCCAGCAGTTACGGGCAGGGGGCGCGCGGCTACACCTTC
>TRBD2|TRBV7-3|NA|TRBJ2-1
CASSLGLAGYNEQFF
TGTGCCAGCAGCTTAGGTCTAGCGGGATACAATGAGCAGTTCTTC
>TRBD2|TRBV15|few|TRBJ2-3
CATSVGPVGGDTQYF
TGTGCCACCAGCGTAGGACCGGTCGGGGGGGATACGCAGTATTTT
>NA|TRBV18|NA|TRBJ1-1
CASSPQRSTEAFF
TGTGCCAGCTCACCACAGAGGAGTACTGAAGCTTTCTTT
>NA|TRBV5-1|few|TRBJ2-5
CASRRSRETQYF
TGCGCCAGCAGGCGCTCACGGGAGACCCAGTACTTC
>TRBD2|TRBV7-8|NA|TRBJ2-3
CASSSRTSGASDTQYF
TGTGCCAGCAGCTCTAGGACTAGCGGGGCCTCAGATACGCAGTATTTT
>NA|TRBV15|once|TRBJ1-5
CATSFRGGRNQPQHF
TGTGCCACCAGCTTTAGGGGGGGCCGTAATCAGCCCCAGCATTTT
>NA|TRBV2|NA|TRBJ1-1
CASSESGALNTEAFF
TGTGCCAGCAGTGAATCAGGGGCCCTGAACACTGAAGCTTTCTTT
>TRBD1|TRBV2|NA|TRBJ2-2
CASRDGQGGTGELFF
TGTGCCAGCAGGGACGGACAGGGAGGCACCGGGGAGCTGTTTTTT
>TRBD2|TRBV5-1|NA|TRBJ2-3
CASSFSGGTDTQYF
TGCGCCAGCAGCTTTAGCGGGGGAACAGATACGCAGTATTTT
>NA|TRBV6-5|NA|TRBJ1-2
CASSYSPTDRIGYTF
TGTGCCAGCAGTTACTCGCCGACCGACAGGATTGGCTACACCTTC
>NA|TRBV4-1|few|TRBJ1-1
CASSLETGNTEAFF
TGCGCCAGCAGCCTCGAGACAGGGAACACTGAAGCTTTCTTT
>NA|TRBV7-3|NA|TRBJ2-7
CASSLTGTSPYEQYF
TGTGCCAGCAGCTTAACCGGGACATCCCCTTACGAGCAGTACTTC
>NA|TRBV5-1|NA|TRBJ1-5
CASSLSAGENQPQHF
TGCGCCAGCAGCTTGTCGGCAGGGGAAAATCAGCCCCAGCATTTT
>NA|TRBV7-2|NA|TRBJ2-5
CASSLSISQETQYF
TGTGCCAGCAGCTTAAGCATTTCCCAAGAGACCCAGTACTTC